This T cell receptor (beta chain) was retrieved from a study of T cells in Graves' hyperthyroidism and ophthalmopathy. Germline CDR1 reads SGDLS; CDR2 reads YYNGEE. The V gene lost 7 bases and the J gene lost 6 bases, with 16 bases spanning the gap. This CDR3 is built from 14 residues. There were TCR beta CDR3 regions amplified from RNA transcripts. A set of HTBI primers served as the primers for a first-round RT-PCR of the TCR CDR3. From the multiplex PCR reads, TCRdb called clonotypes with MiXCR, one entry per CDR3 protein. The sample records some 800,000 distinct CDR3 sequences, roughly 40% being singletons.

Sequencing was carried out using blood. J is TRBJ2-2 and V is TRBV9; D may be TRBD2 (5 bases). The TCR was taken from a man younger than 35 with Graves' hyperthyroidism. Here the CDR3 reads CASVVLGRSGELFF. Here the CDR3 DNA reads TGTGCCAGCGTTGTACTAGGAAGGTCCGGGGAGCTGTTTTTT.